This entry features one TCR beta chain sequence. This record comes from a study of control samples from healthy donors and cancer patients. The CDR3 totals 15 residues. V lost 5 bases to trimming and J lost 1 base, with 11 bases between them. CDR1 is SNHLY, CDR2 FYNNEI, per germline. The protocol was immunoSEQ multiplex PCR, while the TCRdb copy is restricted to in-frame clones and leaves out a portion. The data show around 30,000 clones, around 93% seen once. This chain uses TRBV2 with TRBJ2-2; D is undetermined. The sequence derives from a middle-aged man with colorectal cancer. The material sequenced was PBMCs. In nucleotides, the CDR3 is TGTGCCAGCAGTCCCAATGGCCTGAACACCGGGGAGCTGTTTTTT. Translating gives CASSPNGLNTGELFF.